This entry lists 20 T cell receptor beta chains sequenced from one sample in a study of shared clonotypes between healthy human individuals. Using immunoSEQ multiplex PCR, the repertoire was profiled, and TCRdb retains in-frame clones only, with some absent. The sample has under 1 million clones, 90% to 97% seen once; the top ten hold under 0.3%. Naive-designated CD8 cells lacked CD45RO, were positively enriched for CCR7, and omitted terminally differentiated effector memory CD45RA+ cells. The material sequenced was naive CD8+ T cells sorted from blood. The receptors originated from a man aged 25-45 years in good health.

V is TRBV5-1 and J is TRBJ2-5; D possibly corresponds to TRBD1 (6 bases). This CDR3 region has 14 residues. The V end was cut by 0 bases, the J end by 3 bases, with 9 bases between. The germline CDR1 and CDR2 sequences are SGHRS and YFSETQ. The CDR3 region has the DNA TGCGCCAGCAGCTTGGTACAGGGAAAAGAGACCCAGTACTTC. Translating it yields CASSLVQGKETQYF.

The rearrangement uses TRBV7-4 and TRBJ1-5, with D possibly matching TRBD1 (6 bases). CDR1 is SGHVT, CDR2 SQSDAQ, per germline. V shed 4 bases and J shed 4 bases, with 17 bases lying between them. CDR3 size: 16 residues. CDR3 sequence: CASSSLEGGGNQPQHF. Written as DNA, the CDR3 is TGTGCCAGCAGCTCTTTGGAGGGAGGGGGAAATCAGCCCCAGCATTTT.

CDR3 DNA: TGTGCCAGCAGTTACTCTATGCGGGAGTCCTACAATGAGCAGTTCTTC. This sequence encodes CASSYSMRESYNEQFF. V is TRBV6-5 and J is TRBJ2-1, with 7 bases fitting TRBD2. The CDR3 is 16 amino acids. After removal of 0 bases from V and 1 base from J, the junction contained 3 bases not matched to a gene. CDR1 and CDR2 from the germline V gene are MNHEY and SVGAGI.

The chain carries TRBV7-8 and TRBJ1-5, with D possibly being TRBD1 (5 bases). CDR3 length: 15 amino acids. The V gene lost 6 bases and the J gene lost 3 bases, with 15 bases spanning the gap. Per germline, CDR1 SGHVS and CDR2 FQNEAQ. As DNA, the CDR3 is TGTGCCAGCAGTTCCGCCGGCAGGGACAATCAGCCCCAGCATTTT. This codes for CASSSAGRDNQPQHF.

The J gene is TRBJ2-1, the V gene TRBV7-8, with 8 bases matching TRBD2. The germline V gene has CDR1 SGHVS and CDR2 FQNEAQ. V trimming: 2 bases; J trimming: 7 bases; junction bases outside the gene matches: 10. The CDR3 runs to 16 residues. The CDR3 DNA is TGTGCCAGCAGCTTATTTACGGGAGGGCCGAGGAATGAGCAGTTCTTC. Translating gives CASSLFTGGPRNEQFF.

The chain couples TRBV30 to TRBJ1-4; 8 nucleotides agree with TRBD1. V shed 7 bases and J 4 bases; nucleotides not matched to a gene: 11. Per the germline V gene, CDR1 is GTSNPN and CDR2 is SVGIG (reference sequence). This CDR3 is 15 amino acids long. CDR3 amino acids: CALQGARGHNEKLFF. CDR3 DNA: TGTGCCTTGCAGGGGGCGCGAGGGCATAATGAAAAACTGTTTTTT.

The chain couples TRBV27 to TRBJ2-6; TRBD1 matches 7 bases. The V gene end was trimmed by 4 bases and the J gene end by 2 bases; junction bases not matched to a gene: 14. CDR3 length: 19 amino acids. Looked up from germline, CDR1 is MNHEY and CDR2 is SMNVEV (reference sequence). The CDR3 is CASSSLLTGSLPGANVLTF. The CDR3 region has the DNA TGTGCCAGCAGTTCCCTTTTGACAGGGAGTCTTCCTGGGGCCAACGTCCTGACTTTC.

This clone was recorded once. This chain's CDR3 is CASSRKVGPLTCEQYF. The CDR3 nucleotides read TGTGCCAGCAGTCGCAAGGTCGGACCTTTAACTTGCGAGCAGTACTTC. The V gene is TRBV14, the J gene TRBJ2-7; D not resolved. Germline loops: CDR1 SGHDN, CDR2 FVKESK. The CDR3 totals 16 residues. Trimming shortened V by 6 bases and J by 6 bases, and 24 bases separated the two germline ends.

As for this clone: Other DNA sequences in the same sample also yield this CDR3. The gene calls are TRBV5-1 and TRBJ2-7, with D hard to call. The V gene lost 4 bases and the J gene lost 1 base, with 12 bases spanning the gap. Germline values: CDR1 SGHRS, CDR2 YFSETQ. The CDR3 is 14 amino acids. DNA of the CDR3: TGCGCCAGCAGCCCCGGTTTAGGTTCCTACGAGCAGTACTTC. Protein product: CASSPGLGSYEQYF.

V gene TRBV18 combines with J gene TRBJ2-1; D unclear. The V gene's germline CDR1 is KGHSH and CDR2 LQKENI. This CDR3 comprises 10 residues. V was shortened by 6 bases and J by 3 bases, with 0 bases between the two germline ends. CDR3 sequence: CASSYNEQFF. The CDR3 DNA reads TGTGCCAGCTCCTACAATGAGCAGTTCTTC.

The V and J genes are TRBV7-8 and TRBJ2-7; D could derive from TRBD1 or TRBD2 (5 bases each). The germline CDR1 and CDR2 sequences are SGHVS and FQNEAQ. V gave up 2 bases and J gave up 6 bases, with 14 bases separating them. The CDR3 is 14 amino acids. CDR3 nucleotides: TGTGCCAGCAGCTTAACGGGGCCAGTTGGCGAGCAGTACTTC. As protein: CASSLTGPVGEQYF. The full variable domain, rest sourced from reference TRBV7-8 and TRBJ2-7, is GAGVSQSPRYKVAKRGQDVALRCDPISGHVSLFWYQQALGQGPEFLTYFQNEAQLDKSGLPSDRFFAERPEGSVSTLKIQRTQQEDSAVYLCASSLTGPVGEQYFGPGTRLTVT.

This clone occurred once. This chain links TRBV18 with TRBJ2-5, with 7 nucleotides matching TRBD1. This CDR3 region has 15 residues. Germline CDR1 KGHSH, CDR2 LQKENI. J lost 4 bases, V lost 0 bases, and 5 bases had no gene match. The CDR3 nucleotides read TGTGCCAGCTCACCACCTTACAGGGGTAGAGAGACCCAGTACTTC. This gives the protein CASSPPYRGRETQYF.

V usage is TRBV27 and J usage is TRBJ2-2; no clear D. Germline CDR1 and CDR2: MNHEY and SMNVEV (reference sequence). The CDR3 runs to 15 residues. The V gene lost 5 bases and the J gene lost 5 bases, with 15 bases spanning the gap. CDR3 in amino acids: CASSPRMRNTGELFF. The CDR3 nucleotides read TGTGCCAGCAGTCCCCGGATGCGTAATACCGGGGAGCTGTTTTTT.

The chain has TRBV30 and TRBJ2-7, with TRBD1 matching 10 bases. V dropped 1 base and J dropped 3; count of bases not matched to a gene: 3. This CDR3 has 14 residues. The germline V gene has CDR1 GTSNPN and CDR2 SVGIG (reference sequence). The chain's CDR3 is CAWSAGTGDYEQYF. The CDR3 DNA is TGTGCCTGGAGTGCGGGGACAGGGGACTACGAGCAGTACTTC.

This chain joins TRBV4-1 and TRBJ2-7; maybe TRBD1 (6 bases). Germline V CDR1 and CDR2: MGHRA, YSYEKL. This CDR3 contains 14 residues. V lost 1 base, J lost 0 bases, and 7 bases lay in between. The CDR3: CASSQGDISYEQYF. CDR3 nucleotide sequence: TGCGCCAGCAGCCAAGGGGACATCTCCTACGAGCAGTACTTC.

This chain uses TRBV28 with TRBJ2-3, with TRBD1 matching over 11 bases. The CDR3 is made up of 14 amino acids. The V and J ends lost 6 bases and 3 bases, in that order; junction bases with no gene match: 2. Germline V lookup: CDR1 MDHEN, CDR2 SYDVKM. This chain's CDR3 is CASRRDRGTDTQYF. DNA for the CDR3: TGTGCCAGCAGACGGGACAGGGGGACAGATACGCAGTATTTT. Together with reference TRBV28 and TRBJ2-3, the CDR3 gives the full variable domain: DVKVTQSSRYLVKRTGEKVFLECVQDMDHENMFWYRQDPGLGLRLIYFSYDVKMKEKGDIPEGYSVSREKKERFSLILESASTNQTSMYLCASRRDRGTDTQYFGPGTRLTVL.

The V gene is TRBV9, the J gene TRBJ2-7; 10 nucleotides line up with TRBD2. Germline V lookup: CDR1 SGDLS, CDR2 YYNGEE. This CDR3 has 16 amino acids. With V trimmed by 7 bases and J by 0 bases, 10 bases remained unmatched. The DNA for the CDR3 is TGTGCCAGCGCTCGTTCTAGCGGGAGAAGCTCCTACGAGCAGTACTTC. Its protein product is CASARSSGRSSYEQYF.

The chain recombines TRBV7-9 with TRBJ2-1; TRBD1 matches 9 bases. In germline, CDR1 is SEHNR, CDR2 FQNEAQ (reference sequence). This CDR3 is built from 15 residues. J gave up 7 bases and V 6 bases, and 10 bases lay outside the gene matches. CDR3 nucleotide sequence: TGTGCCAGCAGTTTTCCGGGACAGGGAAGGAATGAGCAGTTCTTC. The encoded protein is CASSFPGQGRNEQFF.

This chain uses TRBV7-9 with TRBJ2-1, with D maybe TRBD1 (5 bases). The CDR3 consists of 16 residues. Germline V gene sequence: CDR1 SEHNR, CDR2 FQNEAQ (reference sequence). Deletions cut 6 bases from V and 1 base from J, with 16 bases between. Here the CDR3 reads CASSPGAVRSYNEQFF. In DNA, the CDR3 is TGTGCCAGCAGTCCTGGGGCGGTTAGGTCCTACAATGAGCAGTTCTTC.

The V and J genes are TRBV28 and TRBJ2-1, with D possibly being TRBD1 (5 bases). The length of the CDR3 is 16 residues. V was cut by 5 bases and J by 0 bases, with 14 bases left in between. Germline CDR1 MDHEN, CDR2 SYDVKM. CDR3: CASSPRGHISYNEQFF. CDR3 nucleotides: TGTGCCAGCAGTCCCCGAGGACACATCTCCTACAATGAGCAGTTCTTC.